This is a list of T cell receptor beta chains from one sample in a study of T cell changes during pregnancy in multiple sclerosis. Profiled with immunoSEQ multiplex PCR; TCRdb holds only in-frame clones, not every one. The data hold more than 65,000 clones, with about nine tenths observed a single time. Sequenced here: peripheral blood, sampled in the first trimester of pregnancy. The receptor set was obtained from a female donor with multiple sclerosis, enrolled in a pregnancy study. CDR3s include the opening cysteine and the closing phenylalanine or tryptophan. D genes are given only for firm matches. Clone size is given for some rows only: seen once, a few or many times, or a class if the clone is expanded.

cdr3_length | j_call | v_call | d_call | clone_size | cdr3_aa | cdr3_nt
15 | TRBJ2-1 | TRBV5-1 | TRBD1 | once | CASSLMGQGAFEQFF | TGCGCCAGCAGCTTGATGGGGCAGGGGGCATTCGAGCAGTTCTTC
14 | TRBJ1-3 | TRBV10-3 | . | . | CAISDNRAIVTIYF | TGTGCCATCAGTGATAACAGGGCTATCGTCACCATATATTTT
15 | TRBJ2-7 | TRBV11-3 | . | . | CASSLVSGIRYEQYF | TGTGCCAGCAGCTTAGTATCGGGTATTCGCTACGAGCAGTACTTC
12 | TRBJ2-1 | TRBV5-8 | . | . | CASSFGVGEQFF | TGTGCCAGCAGCTTCGGGGTCGGTGAGCAGTTCTTC
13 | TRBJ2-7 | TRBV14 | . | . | CASSQALYYEQYF | TGTGCCAGCAGCCAAGCACTTTATTACGAGCAGTACTTC
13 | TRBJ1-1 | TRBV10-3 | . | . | CAIKRVLNTEAFF | TGTGCAATCAAGAGGGTCCTGAACACTGAAGCTTTCTTT
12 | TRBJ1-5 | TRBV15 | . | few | CATSRADQPQHF | TGTGCCACCAGCAGAGCCGATCAGCCCCAGCATTTT
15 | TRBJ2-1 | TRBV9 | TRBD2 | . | CASSVSGGSYNEQFF | TGTGCCAGCAGCGTATCGGGGGGGTCCTACAATGAGCAGTTCTTC
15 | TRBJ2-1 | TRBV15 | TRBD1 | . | CATSTGTGLYNEQFF | TGTGCCACCAGCACCGGGACAGGGTTGTACAATGAGCAGTTCTTC
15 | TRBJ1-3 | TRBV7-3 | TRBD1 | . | CASSKTGGSGNTIYF | TGTGCCAGCAGTAAAACAGGGGGTTCTGGAAACACCATATATTTT
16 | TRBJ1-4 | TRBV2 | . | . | CASSAFGLLENEKLFF | TGTGCCAGCAGTGCCTTCGGACTTCTCGAAAATGAAAAACTGTTTTTT
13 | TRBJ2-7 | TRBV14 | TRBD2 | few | CASSQDRRGEQYF | TGTGCCAGCAGCCAAGATCGGCGGGGGGAGCAGTACTTC
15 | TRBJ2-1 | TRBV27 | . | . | CASSLVGSTSDEQFF | TGTGCCAGCAGCCTTGTCGGGTCCACCAGTGATGAGCAGTTCTTC
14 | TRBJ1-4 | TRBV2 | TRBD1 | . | CASKGTGANEKLFF | TGTGCCAGCAAAGGGACAGGAGCTAATGAAAAACTGTTTTTT
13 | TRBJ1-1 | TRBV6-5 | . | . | CASSYMGGGEAFF | TGTGCCAGCAGTTACATGGGGGGGGGTGAAGCTTTCTTT
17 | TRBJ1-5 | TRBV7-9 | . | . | CASSRDRGGVSNQPQHF | TGTGCCAGCAGCCGTGACCGGGGGGGGGTGAGCAATCAGCCCCAGCATTTT
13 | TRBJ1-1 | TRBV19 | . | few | CASSIGRNTEAFF | TGTGCCAGTAGTATAGGTAGGAACACTGAAGCTTTCTTT
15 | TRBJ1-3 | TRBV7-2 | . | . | CASSSGGGRGNTIYF | TGTGCCAGCAGCTCCGGTGGGGGCAGGGGAAACACCATATATTTT
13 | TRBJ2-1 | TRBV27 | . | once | CASGQSSYNEQFF | TGTGCCAGCGGACAGAGCTCCTACAATGAGCAGTTCTTC
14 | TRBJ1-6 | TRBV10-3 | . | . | CAISTGDNNSPLHF | TGTGCCATCTCTACGGGAGACAATAATTCACCCCTCCACTTT
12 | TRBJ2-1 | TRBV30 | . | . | CAGLQGFNEQFF | TGTGCCGGTTTACAGGGATTCAATGAGCAGTTCTTC
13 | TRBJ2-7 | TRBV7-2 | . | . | CASSPPGTYEQYF | TGTGCCAGCAGTCCACCAGGGACCTACGAGCAGTACTTC
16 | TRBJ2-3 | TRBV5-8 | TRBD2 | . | CASSLGASGSIYTQYF | TGTGCCAGCAGCCTGGGGGCTAGCGGGAGCATATATACGCAGTATTTT
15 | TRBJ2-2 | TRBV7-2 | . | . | CASSSPSRGNGELFF | TGTGCCAGCAGCTCCCCGTCCCGGGGTAACGGGGAGCTGTTTTTT
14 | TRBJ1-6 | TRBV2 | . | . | CASKGGAYNSPLHF | TGTGCCAGCAAGGGAGGGGCCTATAATTCACCCCTCCACTTT
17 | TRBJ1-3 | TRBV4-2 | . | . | CASSQDQGHGGGNTIYF | TGTGCCAGCAGCCAAGATCAGGGTCATGGAGGGGGAAACACCATATATTTT
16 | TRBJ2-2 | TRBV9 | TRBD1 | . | CASSAPTGEGTGELFF | TGTGCCAGCAGCGCTCCGACAGGGGAAGGCACCGGGGAGCTGTTTTTT
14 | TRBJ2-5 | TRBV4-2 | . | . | CASSPDMYQETQYF | TGTGCCAGCAGCCCAGACATGTACCAAGAGACCCAGTACTTC
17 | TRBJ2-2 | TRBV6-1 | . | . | CASSEGASPRDTGELFF | TGTGCCAGCAGTGAAGGGGCCTCACCGAGGGACACCGGGGAGCTGTTTTTT
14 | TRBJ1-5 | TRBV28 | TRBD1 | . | CASSLQGGVQPQHF | TGTGCCAGCAGTTTACAGGGGGGAGTGCAGCCCCAGCATTTT
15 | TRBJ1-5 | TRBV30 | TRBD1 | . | CAWATGARGNQPQHF | TGTGCCTGGGCGACAGGGGCTAGAGGCAATCAGCCCCAGCATTTT
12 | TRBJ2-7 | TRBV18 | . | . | CASSPMRGEQYF | TGTGCCAGCTCACCAATGCGGGGCGAGCAGTACTTC
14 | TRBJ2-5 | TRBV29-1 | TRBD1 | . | CSGATGGFRETQYF | TGCAGCGGGGCGACAGGGGGGTTTAGAGAGACCCAGTACTTC
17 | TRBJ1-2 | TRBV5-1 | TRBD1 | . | CASSSGQGARNSYGYTF | TGCGCCAGCAGCTCGGGACAGGGGGCGCGGAACTCCTATGGCTACACCTTC
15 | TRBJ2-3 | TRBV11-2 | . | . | CASSHRDSTGNTQYF | TGTGCCAGCAGCCACCGGGACTCCACGGGGAATACGCAGTATTTT
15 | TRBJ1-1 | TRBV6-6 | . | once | CASSYSSQGIPEAFF | TGTGCCAGCAGTTACTCGAGCCAGGGGATACCTGAAGCTTTCTTT
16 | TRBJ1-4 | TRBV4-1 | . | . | CASSQDSPGANEKLFF | TGCGCCAGCAGCCAAGATTCCCCAGGTGCTAATGAAAAACTGTTTTTT
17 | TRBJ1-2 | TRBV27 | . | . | CASSLSMQGTANYGYTF | TGTGCCAGCAGTTTATCGATGCAGGGCACAGCTAACTATGGCTACACCTTC
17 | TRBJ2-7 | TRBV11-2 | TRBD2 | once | CASSLDGGGRLPYEQYF | TGTGCCAGCAGCTTAGATGGCGGCGGGAGACTACCCTACGAGCAGTACTTC
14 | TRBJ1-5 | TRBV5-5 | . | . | CASSLGGSYQPQHF | TGTGCCAGCAGCTTGGGCGGGTCTTATCAGCCCCAGCATTTT
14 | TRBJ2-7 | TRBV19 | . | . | CASNSGQFSYEQYF | TGTGCCAGTAACTCAGGACAGTTTTCCTACGAGCAGTACTTC
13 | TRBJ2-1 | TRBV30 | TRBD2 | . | CAWRLADHNEQFF | TGTGCCTGGAGACTAGCGGACCACAATGAGCAGTTCTTC
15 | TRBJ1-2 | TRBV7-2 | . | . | CASSLKAAGLGGYTF | TGTGCCAGCAGCTTAAAGGCGGCAGGGTTGGGCGGCTACACCTTC
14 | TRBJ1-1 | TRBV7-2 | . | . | CASSLVQGGTEAFF | TGTGCCAGCAGCTTAGTGCAGGGAGGGACTGAAGCTTTCTTT
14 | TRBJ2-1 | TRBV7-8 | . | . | CASSLGLTRGEQFF | TGTGCCAGCAGCTTAGGCCTTACGCGGGGTGAGCAGTTCTTC
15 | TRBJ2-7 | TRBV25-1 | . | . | CASSHRWTVQNEQYF | TGTGCCAGCAGCCACAGGTGGACAGTTCAAAACGAGCAGTACTTC
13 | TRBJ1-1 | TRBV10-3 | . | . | CAITGQLNTEAFF | TGTGCCATCACCGGACAGTTGAACACTGAAGCTTTCTTT
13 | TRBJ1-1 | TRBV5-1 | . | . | CASRPSGDREAFF | TGCGCCAGCAGGCCATCCGGGGATCGGGAGGCTTTCTTT
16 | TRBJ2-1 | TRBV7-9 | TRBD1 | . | CASSLVEAGQGDKQFF | TGTGCCAGCAGCTTAGTTGAGGCAGGACAGGGGGATAAGCAGTTCTTC
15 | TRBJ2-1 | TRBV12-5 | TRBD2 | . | CASGSTSEGYNEQFF | TGTGCTAGTGGTAGCACTAGCGAGGGTTACAATGAGCAGTTCTTC